This T cell receptor (beta chain) was recovered during a study of blood T cell repertoires in COVID-19. About the study: COVID-19 samples, acute and convalescent, were from the United States, Italy and Spain. From T cells, B-cell-depleted T cells, or PBMCs came the material, which was cDNA or gDNA.

V lost 4 bases, J lost 8 bases, and 12 bases lay in between. Germline CDR1 and CDR2: SGDLS and YYNGEE. The CDR3 runs to 13 residues. Per the original methods: Nucleated cell counts were estimated from reference gene primer amplification. The data were produced by immunoSEQ multiplex PCR, yet TCRdb's version contains in-frame clones alone and is incomplete. The V and J calls and the clone size are those of that table, but D and trimming were determined from the DNA. The table has approximately 180,000 clones, about 85% seen once; the top ten hold about 22%. Sequencing was performed on peripheral blood. The rearrangement uses TRBV9 and TRBJ2-2; perhaps TRBD2 as D (5 bases). This receptor was identified in a man aged 55 to 69 with active or convalescent COVID-19. The DNA for the CDR3 is TGTGCCAGCAGCCCCTTCCGGAGGGGGGAGCTGTTTTTT. Translation gives CASSPFRRGELFF.